This T cell receptor beta chain was observed in a study of post-analysis software for immune sequencing data. Study context: The study covered relapsing-remitting, secondary progressive and progressive-relapsing courses of multiple sclerosis. Study-wide points: In multiple sclerosis, normalized Chao1 diversity was significantly below that of controls. A few TRBV segments, TRBV5-6, TRBV5-1 and TRBV20-1 among them, were found more frequent in patients than controls.

Remarks on this clonotype: Antigen specificity is unknown.

V lost 1 base and J lost 6; bases outside the gene matches: 3. CDR3 length: 15 amino acids. The V gene's germline CDR1 is LGHDT and CDR2 YNNKEL (reference sequence). cDNA libraries for TCR beta contained unique molecular identifiers. There were about 1 to 10 million T cells, and 450,000 to 550,000 cDNA molecules came from them. Each CDR3 protein gets one entry after TCRdb re-called the PCR reads with MiXCR. In the table there are under 900,000 distinct CDR3 sequences, roughly 50% of which are singletons. The source is a girl between 5 and 17 years old with multiple sclerosis. The sample taken for sequencing was blood. V and J are TRBV3-1 and TRBJ1-5; 10 positions agree with TRBD1. CDR3: CASSQGDRGSQPQHF. In DNA, the CDR3 is TGTGCCAGCAGCCAAGGGGACAGGGGAAGTCAGCCCCAGCATTTT.